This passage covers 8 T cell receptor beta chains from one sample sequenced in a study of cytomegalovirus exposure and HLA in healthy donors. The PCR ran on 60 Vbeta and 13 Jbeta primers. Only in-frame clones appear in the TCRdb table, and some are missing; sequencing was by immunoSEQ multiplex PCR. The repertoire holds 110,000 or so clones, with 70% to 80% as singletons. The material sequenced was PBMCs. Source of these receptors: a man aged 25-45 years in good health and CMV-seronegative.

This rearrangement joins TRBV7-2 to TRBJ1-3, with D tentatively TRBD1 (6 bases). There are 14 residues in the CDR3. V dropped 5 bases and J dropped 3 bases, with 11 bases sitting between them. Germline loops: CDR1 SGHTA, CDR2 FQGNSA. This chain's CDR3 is CASSQQGVGNTIYF. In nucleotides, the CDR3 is TGTGCCAGCAGCCAACAGGGAGTTGGAAACACCATATATTTT.

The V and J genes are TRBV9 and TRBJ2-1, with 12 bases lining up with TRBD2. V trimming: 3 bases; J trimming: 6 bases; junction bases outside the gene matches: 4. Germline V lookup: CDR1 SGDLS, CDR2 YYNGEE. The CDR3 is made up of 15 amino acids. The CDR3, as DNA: TGTGCCAGCAGCGGCCTAGCGGGGGGGACCAATGAGCAGTTCTTC. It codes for CASSGLAGGTNEQFF.

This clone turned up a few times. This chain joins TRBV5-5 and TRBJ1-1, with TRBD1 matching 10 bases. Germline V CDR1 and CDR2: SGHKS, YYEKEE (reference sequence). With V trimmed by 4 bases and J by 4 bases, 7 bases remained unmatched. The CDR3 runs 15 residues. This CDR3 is CASSVGQGVPTEAFF. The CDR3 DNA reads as TGTGCCAGCAGCGTCGGACAGGGGGTACCCACTGAAGCTTTCTTT.

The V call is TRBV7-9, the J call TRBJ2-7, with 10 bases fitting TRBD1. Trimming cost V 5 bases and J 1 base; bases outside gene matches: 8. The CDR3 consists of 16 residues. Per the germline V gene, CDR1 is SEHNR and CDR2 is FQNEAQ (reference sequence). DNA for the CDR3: TGTGCCAGCAGCAACCCGGACAGGGGGATTTCCTACGAGCAGTACTTC. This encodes CASSNPDRGISYEQYF.

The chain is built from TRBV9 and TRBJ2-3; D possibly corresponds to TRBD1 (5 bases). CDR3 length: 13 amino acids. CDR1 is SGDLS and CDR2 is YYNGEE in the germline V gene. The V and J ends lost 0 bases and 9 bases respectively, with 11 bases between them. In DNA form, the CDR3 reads TGTGCCAGCAGCGTAGCGGGTTCAGGGACGCAGTATTTT. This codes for CASSVAGSGTQYF.

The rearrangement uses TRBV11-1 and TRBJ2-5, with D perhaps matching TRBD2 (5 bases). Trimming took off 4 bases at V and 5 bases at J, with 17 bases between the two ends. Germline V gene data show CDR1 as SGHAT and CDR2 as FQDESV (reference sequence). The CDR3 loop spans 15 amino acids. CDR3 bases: TGTGCCAGCAGCTCTAAGAGGAGAGAGGGCGAGACCCAGTACTTC. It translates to CASSSKRREGETQYF.

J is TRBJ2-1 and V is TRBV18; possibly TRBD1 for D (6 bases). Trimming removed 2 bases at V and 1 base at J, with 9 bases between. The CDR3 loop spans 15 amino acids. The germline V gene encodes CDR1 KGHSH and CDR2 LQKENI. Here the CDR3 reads CASSPLQGSYNEQFF. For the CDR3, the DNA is TGTGCCAGCTCACCATTACAGGGTTCCTACAATGAGCAGTTCTTC.

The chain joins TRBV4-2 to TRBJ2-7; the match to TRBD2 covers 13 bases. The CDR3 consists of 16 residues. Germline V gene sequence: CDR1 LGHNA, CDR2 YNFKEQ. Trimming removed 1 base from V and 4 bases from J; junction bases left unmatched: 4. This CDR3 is CASSQGQLAGGYEQYF. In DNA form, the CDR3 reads TGTGCCAGCAGCCAAGGGCAACTAGCGGGAGGGTACGAGCAGTACTTC.